This T cell receptor (beta chain) was found in a study of cytotoxic CD8 clonotypes in ibrutinib-treated CLL. The assay was immunoSEQ multiplex PCR, and TCRdb's table has in-frame clones only and misses some. Of over 100,000 clones in the sample, 70% to 90% are singletons; the top ten hold approximately 2%. CDR1 and CDR2 (germline): SGHTA, FQGNSA. This CDR3 has 16 amino acids. The V end lost 2 bases, the J end lost 0 bases, and 14 bases lay between the germline ends. The chain recombines TRBV7-2 with TRBJ2-7; D call uncertain. The material sequenced was PBMCs, taken after 24 months of ibrutinib treatment. The sequence came from a human donor with chronic lymphocytic leukemia. The CDR3 here is CASSLYITPGSYEQYF. CDR3 DNA: TGTGCCAGCAGCTTATATATTACCCCGGGCTCCTACGAGCAGTACTTC. Looking up the rest from reference TRBV7-2 and TRBJ2-7 gives the full variable domain: GAGVSQSPSNKVTEKGKDVELRCDPISGHTALYWYRQSLGQGLEFLIYFQGNSAPDKSGLPSDRFSAERTGGSVSTLTIQRTQQEDSAVYLCASSLYITPGSYEQYFGPGTRLTVT.